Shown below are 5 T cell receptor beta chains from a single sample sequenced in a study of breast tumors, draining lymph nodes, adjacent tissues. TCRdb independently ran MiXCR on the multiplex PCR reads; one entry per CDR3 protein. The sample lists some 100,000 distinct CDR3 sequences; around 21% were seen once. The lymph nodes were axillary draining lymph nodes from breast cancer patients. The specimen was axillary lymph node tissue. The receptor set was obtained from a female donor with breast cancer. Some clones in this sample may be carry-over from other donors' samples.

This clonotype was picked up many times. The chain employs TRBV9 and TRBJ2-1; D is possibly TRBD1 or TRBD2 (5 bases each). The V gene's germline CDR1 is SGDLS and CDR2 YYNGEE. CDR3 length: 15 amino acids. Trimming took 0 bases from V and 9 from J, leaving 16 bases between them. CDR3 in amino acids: CASSVGPSGRSEQFF. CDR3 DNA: TGTGCCAGCAGCGTAGGGCCGTCGGGACGTTCTGAGCAGTTCTTC.

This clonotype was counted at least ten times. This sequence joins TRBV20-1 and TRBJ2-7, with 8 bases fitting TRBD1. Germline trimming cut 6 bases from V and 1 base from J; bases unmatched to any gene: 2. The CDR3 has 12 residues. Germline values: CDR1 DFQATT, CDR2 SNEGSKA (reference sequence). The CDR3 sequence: CSARGQSYEQYF. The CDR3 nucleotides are TGCAGTGCCAGGGGGCAGTCCTACGAGCAGTACTTC.

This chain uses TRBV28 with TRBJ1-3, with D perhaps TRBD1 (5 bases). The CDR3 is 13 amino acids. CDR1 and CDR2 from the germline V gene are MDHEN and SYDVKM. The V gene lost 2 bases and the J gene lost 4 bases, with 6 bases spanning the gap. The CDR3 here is CASSLRQGNTIYF. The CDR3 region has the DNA TGTGCCAGCAGTTTACGACAGGGAAACACCATATATTTT.

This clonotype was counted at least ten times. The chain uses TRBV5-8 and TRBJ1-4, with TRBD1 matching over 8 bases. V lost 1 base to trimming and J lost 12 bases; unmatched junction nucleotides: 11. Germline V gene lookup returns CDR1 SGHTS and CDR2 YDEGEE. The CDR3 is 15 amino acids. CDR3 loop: CASSLTGQGPRELFF. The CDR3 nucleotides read TGTGCCAGCAGCTTGACCGGACAGGGACCGCGGGAACTGTTTTTT. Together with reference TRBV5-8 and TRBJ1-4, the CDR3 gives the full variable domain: EAGVTQSPTHLIKTRGQQATLRCSPISGHTSVYWYQQALGLGLQFLLWYDEGEERNRGNFPPRFSGRQFPNYSSELNVNALELEDSALYLCASSLTGQGPRELFFGSGTQLSVL.

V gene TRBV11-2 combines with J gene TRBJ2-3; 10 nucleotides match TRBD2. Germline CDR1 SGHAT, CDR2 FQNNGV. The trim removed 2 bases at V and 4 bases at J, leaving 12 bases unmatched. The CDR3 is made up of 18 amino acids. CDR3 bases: TGTGCCAGCAGCTTATTTGGCACCACTAGCGGGGCTGCAGATACGCAGTATTTT. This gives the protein CASSLFGTTSGAADTQYF.